This entry lists 2 T cell receptor beta chains sequenced from one sample in a study of blood T cell repertoires in COVID-19. The assay was immunoSEQ multiplex PCR, and TCRdb's table has in-frame clones only and misses some. The repertoire holds approximately 480,000 clones, with around 87% as singletons. What was sequenced was PBMCs or T cells enriched from blood (not recorded which). The receptors shown here come from a woman aged 18 to 35 who had recovered from COVID-19.

The chain carries TRBV5-1 and TRBJ1-1; 9 bases fit TRBD1. V was clipped by 4 bases and J by 3 bases; unmatched bases: 10. CDR3 length: 16 residues. CDR1 and CDR2 from the germline V gene are SGHRS and YFSETQ. CDR3 amino acids: CASSPGTGSGDTEAFF. The DNA of the CDR3 is TGCGCCAGCAGCCCCGGGACAGGGAGTGGGGACACTGAAGCTTTCTTT.

As DNA, the CDR3 is TGTGCCAGCAGCTTAGGAGGGGGGCGTCGAGGGACAGGGGACTACGAGCAGTACTTC. Translation: CASSLGGGRRGTGDYEQYF. This chain connects TRBV11-2 to TRBJ2-7; TRBD1 matches at 10 bases. This CDR3 region has 19 residues. Germline V gene lookup returns CDR1 SGHAT and CDR2 FQNNGV. After removal of 1 base from V and 3 bases from J, the junction contained 15 bases not matched to a gene.